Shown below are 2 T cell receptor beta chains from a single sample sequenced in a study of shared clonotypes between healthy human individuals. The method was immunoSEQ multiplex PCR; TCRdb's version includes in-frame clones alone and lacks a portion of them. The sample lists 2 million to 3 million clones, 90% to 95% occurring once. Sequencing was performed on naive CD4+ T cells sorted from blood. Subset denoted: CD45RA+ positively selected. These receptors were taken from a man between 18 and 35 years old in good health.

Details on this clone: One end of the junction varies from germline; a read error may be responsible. As DNA, the CDR3 is TGTGCCAGCAGCGTCCAAAAACGGCCGTTTTTC. This codes for CASSVQKRPFF. V and J are TRBV9 and TRBJ2-7; no clear D. The CDR3 contains 11 residues. The germline gives CDR1 SGDLS, CDR2 YYNGEE.

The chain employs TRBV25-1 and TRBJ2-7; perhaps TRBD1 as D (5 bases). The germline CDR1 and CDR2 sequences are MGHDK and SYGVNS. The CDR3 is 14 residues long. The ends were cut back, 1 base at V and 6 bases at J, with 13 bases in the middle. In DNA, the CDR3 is TGTGCCAGCAGTGAATGGGGTCAGGGCGGCGAGCAGTACTTC. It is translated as CASSEWGQGGEQYF.